The present T cell receptor (beta chain) was sequenced within a study of early T cells in non-severe SARS-CoV-2 infection. Study overall: Sequencing was performed on bulk RNA from unsorted whole blood, leaving chains unpaired. Study outcomes and limitations: VDJdb-based matching was biased toward anti-spike CD8 responses and missed private and CD4 specificities.

The protocol attached unique molecular identifiers to individual cDNA molecules. TCRdb ran MiXCR on the 5' RACE reads and lists one entry per CDR3 protein. The sample consists of about 110,000 distinct CDR3 sequences, about 12% of them appearing once. This clonotype was detected a few times. The antigen is undetermined. Trimming left V 0 bases short and J 4 bases short, with 16 bases between. This CDR3 comprises 17 residues. Germline-derived CDR1 and CDR2 are MNHEY and SVGAGI. The J gene is TRBJ2-1, the V gene TRBV6-5; D may be TRBD2 (5 bases). Here the sequenced sample was whole blood, taken at baseline. The origin of this receptor is an adult who was a healthcare worker with PCR-confirmed SARS-CoV-2 infection or an uninfected control (not recorded which). CDR3 residues: CASSYSASRITYNEQFF. The CDR3 coding sequence is TGTGCCAGCAGTTACTCGGCTAGCCGGATTACTTACAATGAGCAGTTCTTC.